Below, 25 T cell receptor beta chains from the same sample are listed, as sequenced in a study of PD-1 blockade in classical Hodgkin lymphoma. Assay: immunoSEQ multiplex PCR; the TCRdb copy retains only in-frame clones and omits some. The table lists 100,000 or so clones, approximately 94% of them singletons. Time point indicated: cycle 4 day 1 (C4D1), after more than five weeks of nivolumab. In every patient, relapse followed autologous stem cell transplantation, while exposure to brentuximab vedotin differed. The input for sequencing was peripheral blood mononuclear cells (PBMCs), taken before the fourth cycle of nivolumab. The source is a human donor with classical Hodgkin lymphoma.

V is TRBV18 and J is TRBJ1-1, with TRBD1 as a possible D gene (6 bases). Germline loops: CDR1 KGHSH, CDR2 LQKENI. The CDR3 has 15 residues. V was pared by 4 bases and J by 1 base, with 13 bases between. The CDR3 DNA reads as TGTGCCAGCTCACTATTTGGGGACACGAACACTGAAGCTTTCTTT. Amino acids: CASSLFGDTNTEAFF.

CDR3 coding DNA: TGTGCCAGCAGTTTGACCAGAACCTACGAGCAGTACTTC. Translating it yields CASSLTRTYEQYF. The J gene is TRBJ2-7, the V gene TRBV27; D not certain. The length of the CDR3 is 13 residues. Trimming stripped 3 bases from V and 2 bases from J, with 8 bases between. Germline CDR1 and CDR2: MNHEY and SMNVEV (reference sequence).

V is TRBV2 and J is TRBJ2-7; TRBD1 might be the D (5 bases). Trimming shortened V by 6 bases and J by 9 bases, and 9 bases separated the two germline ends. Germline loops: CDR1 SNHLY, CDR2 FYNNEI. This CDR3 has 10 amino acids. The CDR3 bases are TGTGCCAGCAGGGGCAGGGTGCAGTACTTC. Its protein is CASRGRVQYF.

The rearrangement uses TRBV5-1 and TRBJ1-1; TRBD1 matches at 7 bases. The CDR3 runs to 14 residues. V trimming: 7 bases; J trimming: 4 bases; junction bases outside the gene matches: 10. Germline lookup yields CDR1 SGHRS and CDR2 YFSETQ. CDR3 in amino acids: CASALDRVSTEAFF. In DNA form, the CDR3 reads TGCGCCAGCGCCTTAGACAGGGTGTCCACTGAAGCTTTCTTT.

CDR3 DNA sequence: TGTGCCAGCAGCACCCAACAGGGCCACTTCTACGAGCAGTACTTC. Amino acids: CASSTQQGHFYEQYF. The chain couples TRBV14 to TRBJ2-7; a possible D gene is TRBD1 (6 bases). Germline V gives CDR1 SGHDN, CDR2 FVKESK. The CDR3 is 15 amino acids. V lost 5 bases and J lost 3, with 17 bases in between.

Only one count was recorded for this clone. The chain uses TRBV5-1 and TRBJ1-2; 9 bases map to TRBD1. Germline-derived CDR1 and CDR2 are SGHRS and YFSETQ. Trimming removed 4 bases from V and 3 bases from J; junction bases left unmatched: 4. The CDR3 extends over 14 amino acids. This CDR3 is CASSRDRADYGYTF. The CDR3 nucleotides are TGCGCCAGCAGCCGGGACAGGGCCGACTATGGCTACACCTTC.

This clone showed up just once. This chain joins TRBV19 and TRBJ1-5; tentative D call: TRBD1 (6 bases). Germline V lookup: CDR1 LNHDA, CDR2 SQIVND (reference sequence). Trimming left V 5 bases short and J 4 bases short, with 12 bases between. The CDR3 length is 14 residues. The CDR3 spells CASSVDRINQPQHF. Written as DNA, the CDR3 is TGTGCCAGTAGTGTCGACAGGATAAATCAGCCCCAGCATTTT.

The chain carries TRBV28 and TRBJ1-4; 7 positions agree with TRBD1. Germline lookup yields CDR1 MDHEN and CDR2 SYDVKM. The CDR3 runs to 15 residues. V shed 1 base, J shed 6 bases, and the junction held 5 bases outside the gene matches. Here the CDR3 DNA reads TGTGCCAGCAGTTTATTGCGCAGGGGGGATGAAAAACTGTTTTTT. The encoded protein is CASSLLRRGDEKLFF. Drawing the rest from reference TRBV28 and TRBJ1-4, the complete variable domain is DVKVTQSSRYLVKRTGEKVFLECVQDMDHENMFWYRQDPGLGLRLIYFSYDVKMKEKGDIPEGYSVSREKKERFSLILESASTNQTSMYLCASSLLRRGDEKLFFGSGTQLSVL.

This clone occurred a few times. The CDR3 DNA reads TGTGCCAGCAGTGAACCCGGGGTCGCTGAAGCTTTCTTT. Protein sequence: CASSEPGVAEAFF. This chain uses TRBV2 with TRBJ1-1, with unresolved D. Per germline, CDR1 SNHLY and CDR2 FYNNEI. V was clipped by 2 bases and J by 6 bases, with 10 bases between them. The CDR3 covers 13 residues.

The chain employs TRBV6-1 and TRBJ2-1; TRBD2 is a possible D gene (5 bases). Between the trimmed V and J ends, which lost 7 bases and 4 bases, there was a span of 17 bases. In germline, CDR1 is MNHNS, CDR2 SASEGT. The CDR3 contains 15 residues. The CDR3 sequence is CASTRGDPLYNEQFF. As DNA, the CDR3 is TGTGCCAGCACTCGGGGTGACCCCCTTTACAATGAGCAGTTCTTC.

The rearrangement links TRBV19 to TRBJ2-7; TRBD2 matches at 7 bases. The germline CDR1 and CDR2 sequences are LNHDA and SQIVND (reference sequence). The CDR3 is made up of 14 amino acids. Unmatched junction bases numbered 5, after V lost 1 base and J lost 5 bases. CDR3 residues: CASSIGRGTHEQYF. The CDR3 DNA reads TGTGCCAGTAGTATAGGGCGGGGGACGCACGAGCAGTACTTC. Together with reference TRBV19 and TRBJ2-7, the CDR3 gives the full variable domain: DGGITQSPKYLFRKEGQNVTLSCEQNLNHDAMYWYRQDPGQGLRLIYYSQIVNDFQKGDIAEGYSVSREKKESFPLTVTSAQKNPTAFYLCASSIGRGTHEQYFGPGTRLTVT.

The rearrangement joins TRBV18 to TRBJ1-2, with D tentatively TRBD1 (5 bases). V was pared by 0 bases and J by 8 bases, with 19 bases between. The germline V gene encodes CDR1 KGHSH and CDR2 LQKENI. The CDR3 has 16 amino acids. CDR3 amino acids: CASSPPLSQGTTGYTF. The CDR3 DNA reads TGTGCCAGCTCACCACCCCTGAGTCAGGGCACGACGGGCTACACCTTC.

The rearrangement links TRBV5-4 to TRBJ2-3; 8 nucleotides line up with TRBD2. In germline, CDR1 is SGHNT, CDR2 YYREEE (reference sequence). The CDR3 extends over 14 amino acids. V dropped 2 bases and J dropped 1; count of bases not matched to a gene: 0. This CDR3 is CASSLAGGTDTQYF. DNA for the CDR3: TGTGCCAGCAGCTTAGCGGGAGGCACAGATACGCAGTATTTT.

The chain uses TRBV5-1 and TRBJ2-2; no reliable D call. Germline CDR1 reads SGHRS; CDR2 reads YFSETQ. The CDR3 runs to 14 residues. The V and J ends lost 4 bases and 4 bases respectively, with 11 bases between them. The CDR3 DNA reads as TGCGCCAGCAGCCCCGGGTGGGGCACCGGGGAGCTGTTTTTT. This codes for CASSPGWGTGELFF.

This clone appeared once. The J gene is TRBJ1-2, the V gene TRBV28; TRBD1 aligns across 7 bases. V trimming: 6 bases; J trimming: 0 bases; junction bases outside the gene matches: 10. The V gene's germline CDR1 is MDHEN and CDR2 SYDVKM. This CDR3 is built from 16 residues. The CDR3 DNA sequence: TGTGCCAGCAGCACCACCCGACAGGGCCCTAACTATGGCTACACCTTC. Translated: CASSTTRQGPNYGYTF.

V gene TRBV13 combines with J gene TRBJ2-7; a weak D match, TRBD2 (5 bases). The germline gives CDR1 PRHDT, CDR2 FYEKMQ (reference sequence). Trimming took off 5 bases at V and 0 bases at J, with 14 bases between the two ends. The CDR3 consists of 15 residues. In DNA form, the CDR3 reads TGTGCCAGCAGCGAGGGCGCTGGGAGCTCCTACGAGCAGTACTTC. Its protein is CASSEGAGSSYEQYF.

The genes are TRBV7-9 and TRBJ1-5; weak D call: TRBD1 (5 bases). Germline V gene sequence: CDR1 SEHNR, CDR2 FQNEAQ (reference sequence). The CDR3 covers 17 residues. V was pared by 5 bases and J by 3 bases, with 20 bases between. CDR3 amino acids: CASSGARKLGNNQPQHF. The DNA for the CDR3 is TGTGCCAGCAGCGGGGCGCGAAAGTTGGGAAACAATCAGCCCCAGCATTTT.

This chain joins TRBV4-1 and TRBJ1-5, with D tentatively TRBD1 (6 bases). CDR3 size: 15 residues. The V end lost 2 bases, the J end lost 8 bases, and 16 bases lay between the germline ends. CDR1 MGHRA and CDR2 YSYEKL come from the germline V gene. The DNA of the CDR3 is TGCGCCAGCAGCCAACAAACTTCAGGGGATGAGCCCCAGCATTTT. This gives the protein CASSQQTSGDEPQHF.

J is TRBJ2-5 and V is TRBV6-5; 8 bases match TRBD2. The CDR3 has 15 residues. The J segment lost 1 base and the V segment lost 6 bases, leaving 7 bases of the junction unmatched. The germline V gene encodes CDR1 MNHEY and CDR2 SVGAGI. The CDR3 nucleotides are TGTGCCAGCAGGAAGCCCCTAGCGGGCCAAGAGACCCAGTACTTC. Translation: CASRKPLAGQETQYF.

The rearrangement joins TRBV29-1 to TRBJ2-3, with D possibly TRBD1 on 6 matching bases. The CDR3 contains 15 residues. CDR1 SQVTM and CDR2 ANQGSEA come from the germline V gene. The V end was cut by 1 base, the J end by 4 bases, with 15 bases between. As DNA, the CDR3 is TGCAGCGTTGAAGGAGACAGGTCGGTTCCAGATACGCAGTATTTT. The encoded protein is CSVEGDRSVPDTQYF.

This chain's CDR3 is CASSRGQTTDTQYF. DNA of the CDR3: TGTGCCAGCAGCCGAGGGCAGACAACAGATACGCAGTATTTT. The chain joins TRBV11-3 to TRBJ2-3, with a possible D match to TRBD2 (5 bases). CDR3 length: 14 residues. V lost 5 bases to trimming and J lost 3 bases, with 12 bases between them. The germline V gene encodes CDR1 SGHNT and CDR2 YENEEA.

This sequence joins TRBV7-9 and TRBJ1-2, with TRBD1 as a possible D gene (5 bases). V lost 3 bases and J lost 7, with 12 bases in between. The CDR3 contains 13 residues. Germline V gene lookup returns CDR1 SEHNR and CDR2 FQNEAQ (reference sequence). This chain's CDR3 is CASSFTVGVGYTF. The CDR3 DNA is TGTGCCAGCAGCTTCACAGTGGGGGTTGGCTACACCTTC.

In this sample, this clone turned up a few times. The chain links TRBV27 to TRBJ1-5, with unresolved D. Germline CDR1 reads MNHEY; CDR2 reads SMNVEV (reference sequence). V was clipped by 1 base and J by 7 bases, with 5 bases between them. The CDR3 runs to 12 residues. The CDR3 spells CASSLLIQPQHF. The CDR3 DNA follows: TGTGCCAGCAGTTTATTGATCCAGCCCCAGCATTTT.

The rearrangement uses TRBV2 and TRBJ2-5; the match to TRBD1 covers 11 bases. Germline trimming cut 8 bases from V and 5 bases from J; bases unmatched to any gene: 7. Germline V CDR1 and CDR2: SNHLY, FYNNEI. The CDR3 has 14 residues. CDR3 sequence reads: CASGTGGDWETQYF. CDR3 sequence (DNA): TGTGCCAGCGGGACAGGGGGAGATTGGGAGACCCAGTACTTC.

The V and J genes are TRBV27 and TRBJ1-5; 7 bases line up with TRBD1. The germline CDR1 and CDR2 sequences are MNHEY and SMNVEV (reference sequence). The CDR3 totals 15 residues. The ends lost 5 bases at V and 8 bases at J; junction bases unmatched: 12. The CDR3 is CASSPGTAIWEPQHF. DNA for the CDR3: TGTGCCAGCAGTCCCGGGACAGCTATTTGGGAGCCCCAGCATTTT.